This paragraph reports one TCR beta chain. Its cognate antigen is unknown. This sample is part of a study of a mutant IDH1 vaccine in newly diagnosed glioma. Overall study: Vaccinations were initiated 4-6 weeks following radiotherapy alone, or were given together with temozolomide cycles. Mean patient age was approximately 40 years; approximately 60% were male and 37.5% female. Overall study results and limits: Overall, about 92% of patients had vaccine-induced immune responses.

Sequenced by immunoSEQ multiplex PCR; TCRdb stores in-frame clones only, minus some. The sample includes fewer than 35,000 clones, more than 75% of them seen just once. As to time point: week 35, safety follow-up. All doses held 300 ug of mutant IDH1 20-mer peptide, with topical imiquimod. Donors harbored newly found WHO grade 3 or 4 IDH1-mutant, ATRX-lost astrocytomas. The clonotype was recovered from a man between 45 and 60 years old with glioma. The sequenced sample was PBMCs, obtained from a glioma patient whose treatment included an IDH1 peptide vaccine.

CDR3 residues: CASSALGGGVSEAFF. For the CDR3, the DNA is TGTGCCAGCAGCGCCTTGGGAGGGGGGGTCAGTGAAGCTTTCTTT. The genes are TRBV9 and TRBJ1-1, with D maybe TRBD1 (6 bases). Germline CDR1 SGDLS, CDR2 YYNGEE. The germline V and J ends were trimmed by 3 bases and 7 bases, with 19 bases remaining between them. The CDR3 sequence is 15 residues long.